Shown below are 30 T cell receptor beta chains from a single sample sequenced in a study of blood T cell repertoires in COVID-19. Generated by immunoSEQ multiplex PCR, the TCRdb table keeps only in-frame clones and is missing some. There are around 200,000 clones in the sample; 87% occur only once, and roughly 3.3% lies in the top ten. Input material: peripheral blood. Every receptor here comes from a man aged 18 to 29 with active or convalescent COVID-19.

This chain connects TRBV11-2 to TRBJ2-1, with D maybe TRBD2 (6 bases). Germline V gene sequence: CDR1 SGHAT, CDR2 FQNNGV. Between the trimmed V and J ends, which lost 5 bases and 9 bases, there was a span of 20 bases. The CDR3 sequence is 15 residues long. The CDR3 here is CASSAAAGPFIEQFF. CDR3 DNA: TGTGCCAGCAGCGCCGCCGCGGGGCCTTTCATTGAGCAGTTCTTC.

V usage is TRBV7-9 and J usage is TRBJ1-1; TRBD1 aligns across 7 bases. CDR3 length: 14 amino acids. Germline V CDR1 and CDR2: SEHNR, FQNEAQ (reference sequence). V lost 5 bases to trimming and J lost 2 bases; unmatched junction nucleotides: 5. Here the CDR3 DNA reads TGTGCCAGCAGCATGACAGGGCTCAACACTGAAGCTTTCTTT. Its translation is CASSMTGLNTEAFF.

The J gene is TRBJ1-2, the V gene TRBV19, with 7 bases aligning to TRBD1. The CDR3 spans 13 residues. V shed 3 bases and J 4 bases; nucleotides not matched to a gene: 2. Germline assignment: CDR1 LNHDA and CDR2 SQIVND (reference sequence). The CDR3, as DNA: TGTGCCAGTAGTATGGGACAGCTCTATGGCTACACCTTC. It is translated as CASSMGQLYGYTF.

This chain joins TRBV3-1 (or the pseudogene TRBV3-2) and TRBJ2-3; D possibly corresponds to TRBD1 (5 bases). This CDR3 region has 16 residues. Trimming pared 0 bases from V and 4 bases from J, leaving 14 bases between. The germline CDR1 and CDR2 sequences are LGHDT and YNNKEL (reference sequence). The CDR3 bases are TGTGCCAGCAGCCAAGAGCACCCTGGGGCGGCAGATACGCAGTATTTT. Translated, it gives CASSQEHPGAADTQYF.

The chain links TRBV6-5 to TRBJ2-4, with TRBD1 identical over 7 bases. The germline CDR1 and CDR2 sequences are MNHEY and SVGAGI. The CDR3 has 14 amino acids. The J segment lost 6 bases and the V segment lost 2 bases, leaving 4 bases of the junction unmatched. CDR3 in amino acids: CASSYRQGLNIQYF. As DNA, the CDR3 is TGTGCCAGCAGTTACCGACAGGGTTTAAACATTCAGTACTTC.

The rearrangement links TRBV5-1 to TRBJ2-7, with 9 nucleotides matching TRBD2. The trim removed 4 bases at V and 3 bases at J, leaving 11 bases unmatched. Germline lookup yields CDR1 SGHRS and CDR2 YFSETQ. This CDR3 is built from 16 residues. The CDR3 nucleotides are TGCGCCAGCAGCCCCGACCCGAGCGGGGGGAACTACGAGCAGTACTTC. It specifies CASSPDPSGGNYEQYF.

The CDR3 here is CASSPQRGVTDTQYF. CDR3 DNA: TGTGCCAGCAGCCCACAGCGGGGGGTCACAGATACGCAGTATTTT. This chain links TRBV5-4 with TRBJ2-3; TRBD2 matches at 9 bases. Germline CDR1 SGHNT, CDR2 YYREEE (reference sequence). V was clipped by 4 bases and J by 2 bases; unmatched bases: 5. CDR3 length: 15 residues.

The chain joins TRBV27 to TRBJ2-1; D perhaps matches TRBD1 (6 bases). The CDR3 has 13 amino acids. Trimming left V 3 bases short and J 10 bases short, with 13 bases between. The germline V gene has CDR1 MNHEY and CDR2 SMNVEV (reference sequence). CDR3 in DNA: TGTGCCAGCAGTTTTTTCGGGACACGAGAGCAGTTCTTC. Its translation is CASSFFGTREQFF.

V is TRBV28 and J is TRBJ1-5; D unresolved. The CDR3 runs 12 residues. V lost 8 bases, J lost 4 bases, and 9 bases lay in between. CDR1 MDHEN and CDR2 SYDVKM come from the germline V gene. CDR3: CASVTENQPQHF. The CDR3 nucleotides read TGTGCCAGCGTGACGGAGAATCAGCCCCAGCATTTT.

The J gene is TRBJ1-4, the V gene TRBV6-5; D call uncertain. Trimming took 7 bases from V and 4 from J, leaving 16 bases between them. Germline-derived CDR1 and CDR2 are MNHEY and SVGAGI. This CDR3 spans 15 amino acids. CDR3 loop: CASTSPSADNEKLFF. The CDR3 DNA is TGTGCCAGCACCTCCCCCTCGGCGGATAATGAAAAACTGTTTTTT.

The J gene is TRBJ1-4, the V gene TRBV5-1; 9 bases line up with TRBD1. This CDR3 is 16 amino acids long. The germline CDR1 and CDR2 sequences are SGHRS and YFSETQ. Trimming at V came to 4 bases and at J to 7 bases, leaving 11 bases not matched to a gene. This chain's CDR3 is CASSLILQGASEKLFF. CDR3 coding DNA: TGCGCCAGCAGCCTTATATTACAGGGGGCGTCTGAAAAACTGTTTTTT.

In its sample, this clone was seen a few times. J is TRBJ2-5 and V is TRBV19; 8 bases line up with TRBD1. CDR3 length equals 16 residues. Trimming removed 8 bases from V and 3 bases from J; junction bases left unmatched: 14. The germline CDR1 and CDR2 sequences are LNHDA and SQIVND (reference sequence). In DNA form, the CDR3 reads TGTGCCAGTTACCTATCCCGGGACAGGAACGAAGAGACCCAGTACTTC. Translating gives CASYLSRDRNEETQYF.

The chain carries TRBV3-1 (or the pseudogene TRBV3-2) and TRBJ1-6; possible D gene TRBD1, 6 bases. The CDR3 totals 16 residues. CDR1 and CDR2 (germline): LGHDT, YNNKEL (reference sequence). V lost 3 bases, J lost 8 bases, and 17 bases lay in between. The CDR3 region is CASSQNSQGWDSPLHF. The CDR3, as DNA: TGTGCCAGCAGCCAGAATTCACAGGGCTGGGATTCACCCCTCCACTTT.

The chain carries TRBV4-2 and TRBJ1-6; 10 bases line up with TRBD1. V lost 4 bases to trimming and J lost 10 bases; unmatched junction nucleotides: 13. The CDR3 sequence is 17 residues long. Germline assignment: CDR1 LGHNA and CDR2 YNFKEQ. The CDR3 here is CASSPTLRDRGRSPLHF. The CDR3 DNA reads TGTGCCAGCAGCCCCACACTTCGGGACAGGGGACGATCACCCCTCCACTTT.

The chain joins TRBV2 to TRBJ1-5; TRBD1 agrees at 7 bases. The CDR3 is 15 amino acids. Germline trimming cut 7 bases from V and 0 bases from J; bases unmatched to any gene: 6. Germline CDR1 SNHLY, CDR2 FYNNEI. The CDR3 here is CASTGQPHSNQPQHF. In DNA, the CDR3 is TGTGCCAGCACGGGACAGCCACATAGCAATCAGCCCCAGCATTTT. The whole variable domain, filled in from reference TRBV2 and TRBJ1-5, reads EPEVTQTPSHQVTQMGQEVILRCVPISNHLYFYWYRQILGQKVEFLVSFYNNEISEKSEIFDDQFSVERPDGSNFTLKIRSTKLEDSAMYFCASTGQPHSNQPQHFGDGTRLSIL.

This clone occurred a few times. The chain uses TRBV4-3 and TRBJ2-7, with 7 bases matching TRBD2. In germline, CDR1 is LGHNA, CDR2 YSLEER. CDR3 length: 16 residues. With 1 base clipped from V and 0 bases from J, the junction kept 6 bases outside the gene matches. The CDR3 region is CASSQVSGSVSYEQYF. In DNA form, the CDR3 reads TGCGCCAGCAGCCAAGTTAGCGGGTCAGTCTCCTACGAGCAGTACTTC.

The V gene is TRBV11-2, the J gene TRBJ1-1; D gene uncertain. CDR1 and CDR2 from the germline V gene are SGHAT and FQNNGV. The V end was cut by 1 base, the J end by 5 bases, with 11 bases between. This CDR3 is built from 14 residues. The CDR3 protein is CASSLAGIGTEAFF. CDR3 sequence (DNA): TGTGCCAGCAGCTTAGCCGGGATAGGGACTGAAGCTTTCTTT.

DNA of the CDR3: TGTGCCAGCAGGCAGGGGGCGAAGGGCGAGCAGTACTTC. It translates to CASRQGAKGEQYF. The chain joins TRBV6-5 to TRBJ2-7, with 8 nucleotides matching TRBD1. The CDR3 length is 13 residues. Per germline, CDR1 MNHEY and CDR2 SVGAGI. Trimming removed 6 bases from V and 6 bases from J; junction bases left unmatched: 7.

The rearrangement uses TRBV5-1 and TRBJ2-7; 8 bases line up with TRBD2. V lost 7 bases to trimming and J lost 3 bases; unmatched junction nucleotides: 6. CDR1 and CDR2 from the germline V gene are SGHRS and YFSETQ. CDR3 size: 13 residues. The CDR3 loop is CASRLSGSYEQYF. CDR3 in DNA: TGCGCCAGCCGTTTAAGCGGGAGCTACGAGCAGTACTTC.

This chain links TRBV2 with TRBJ1-2; TRBD1 aligns across 8 bases. The CDR3 loop spans 17 amino acids. V gave up 3 bases and J gave up 4 bases; unmatched junction bases: 13. Germline CDR1 reads SNHLY; CDR2 reads FYNNEI. The CDR3 DNA follows: TGTGCCAGCAGTGATTGGACAGGTGCCACAGGGGGCTATGGCTACACCTTC. As protein: CASSDWTGATGGYGYTF. The variable domain in full, with the rest retrieved from reference TRBV2 and TRBJ1-2, is EPEVTQTPSHQVTQMGQEVILRCVPISNHLYFYWYRQILGQKVEFLVSFYNNEISEKSEIFDDQFSVERPDGSNFTLKIRSTKLEDSAMYFCASSDWTGATGGYGYTFGSGTRLTVV.

The chain has TRBV30 and TRBJ1-3; possibly TRBD1 for D (5 bases). The V gene's germline CDR1 is GTSNPN and CDR2 SVGIG (reference sequence). The CDR3 runs 15 residues. Trimming left V 7 bases short and J 0 bases short, with 16 bases between. The CDR3 coding sequence is TGTGCCTTGCAACGGGACTCCTACTCTGGAAACACCATATATTTT. This translates into CALQRDSYSGNTIYF.

The chain carries TRBV6-5 and TRBJ2-7; tentatively, D is TRBD1 (6 bases). V gave up 6 bases and J gave up 4 bases, with 13 bases separating them. Looked up from germline, CDR1 is MNHEY and CDR2 is SVGAGI. This CDR3 has 13 amino acids. CDR3: CASSSGQTYEQYV. In DNA form, the CDR3 reads TGTGCCAGCAGCAGTGGACAGACTTACGAGCAGTACGTC.

This clone occurred a few times. This chain connects TRBV25-1 to TRBJ1-2; unclear D gene. Germline V gene data show CDR1 as MGHDK and CDR2 as SYGVNS. Trimming removed 7 bases at V and 8 bases at J, with 20 bases between. The CDR3 is 14 amino acids. CDR3 sequence reads: CASKIPGEVDGYTF. The CDR3 bases are TGTGCCAGCAAAATTCCCGGGGAGGTGGACGGCTACACCTTC.

The V call is TRBV18, the J call TRBJ1-3; D ambiguous. CDR3 length: 16 residues. CDR1 and CDR2 (germline): KGHSH, LQKENI. The germline V and J ends were trimmed by 4 bases and 0 bases, with 13 bases remaining between them. CDR3 bases: TGTGCCAGCTCACAGACGCAGGCTCGCTCTGGAAACACCATATATTTT. It translates to CASSQTQARSGNTIYF.

This chain uses TRBV7-2 with TRBJ1-6; tentative D call: TRBD1 (6 bases). The germline V and J ends were trimmed by 1 base and 6 bases, with 10 bases remaining between them. This CDR3 has 15 residues. Germline CDR1 and CDR2: SGHTA and FQGNSA. The CDR3 sequence is CASSLGQASNSPLHF. The CDR3 nucleotides read TGTGCCAGCAGCTTAGGACAGGCGTCTAATTCACCCCTCCACTTT.

This clone was observed a few times. The chain couples TRBV7-2 to TRBJ2-7, with D perhaps TRBD2 (6 bases). The germline CDR1 and CDR2 sequences are SGHTA and FQGNSA. Trimming shortened V by 6 bases and J by 3 bases, and 9 bases separated the two germline ends. The CDR3 extends over 12 amino acids. CDR3 bases: TGTGCCAGCAGAGCGGGCCTCTACGAGCAGTACTTC. Translation: CASRAGLYEQYF.

The chain is built from TRBV7-2 and TRBJ2-1; TRBD2 matches at 7 bases. Germline CDR1 reads SGHTA; CDR2 reads FQGNSA. CDR3 length equals 17 residues. The V gene end was trimmed by 1 base and the J gene end by 0 bases; junction bases not matched to a gene: 6. CDR3 in amino acids: CASSLVGGGSSYNEQFF. The CDR3 DNA follows: TGTGCCAGCAGCTTAGTGGGGGGAGGGAGCTCCTACAATGAGCAGTTCTTC. Filled out from reference TRBV7-2 and TRBJ2-1, the complete variable domain reads GAGVSQSPSNKVTEKGKDVELRCDPISGHTALYWYRQSLGQGLEFLIYFQGNSAPDKSGLPSDRFSAERTGGSVSTLTIQRTQQEDSAVYLCASSLVGGGSSYNEQFFGPGTRLTVL.

The chain has TRBV28 and TRBJ1-2; 7 bases match TRBD1. J lost 2 bases, V lost 7 bases, and 4 bases had no gene match. This CDR3 comprises 13 residues. CDR1 MDHEN and CDR2 SYDVKM come from the germline V gene. The CDR3, as DNA: TGTGCCAGCAACGTACAGGGGAACTATGGCTACACCTTC. This gives the protein CASNVQGNYGYTF.

The J gene is TRBJ1-2, the V gene TRBV19; D ambiguous. This CDR3 comprises 16 residues. Trimming left V 3 bases short and J 2 bases short, with 16 bases between. Germline CDR1 is LNHDA and CDR2 is SQIVND (reference sequence). The CDR3 region has the DNA TGTGCCAGTAGTATTTCCTCGGGTGCCTCCAACTATGGCTACACCTTC. This translates into CASSISSGASNYGYTF. Complete variable domain (other parts from reference TRBV19 and TRBJ1-2): DGGITQSPKYLFRKEGQNVTLSCEQNLNHDAMYWYRQDPGQGLRLIYYSQIVNDFQKGDIAEGYSVSREKKESFPLTVTSAQKNPTAFYLCASSISSGASNYGYTFGSGTRLTVV.

The J gene is TRBJ1-3, the V gene TRBV12-3 or TRBV12-4; D ambiguous. The CDR3 loop spans 11 amino acids. Trimming removed 4 bases from V and 12 bases from J, with 10 bases in between. The CDR3 protein is CASSYDLGIYF. The CDR3 DNA reads as TGTGCCAGCAGTTATGATCTCGGCATATATTTT.